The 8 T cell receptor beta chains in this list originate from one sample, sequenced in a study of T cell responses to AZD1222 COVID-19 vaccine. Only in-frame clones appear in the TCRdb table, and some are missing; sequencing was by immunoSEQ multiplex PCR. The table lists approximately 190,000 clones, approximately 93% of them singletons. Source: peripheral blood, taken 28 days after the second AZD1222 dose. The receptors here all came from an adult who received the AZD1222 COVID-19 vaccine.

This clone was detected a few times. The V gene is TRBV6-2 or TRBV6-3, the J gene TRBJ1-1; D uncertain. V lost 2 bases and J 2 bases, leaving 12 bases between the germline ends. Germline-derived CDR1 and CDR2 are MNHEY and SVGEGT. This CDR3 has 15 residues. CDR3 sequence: CASSYDTTVNTEAFF. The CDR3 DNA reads TGTGCCAGCAGTTACGATACGACCGTTAACACTGAAGCTTTCTTT.

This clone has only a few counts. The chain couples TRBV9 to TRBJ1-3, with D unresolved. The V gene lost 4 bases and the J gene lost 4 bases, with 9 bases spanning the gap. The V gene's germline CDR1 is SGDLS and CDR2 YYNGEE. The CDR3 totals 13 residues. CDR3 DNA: TGTGCCAGCAGCCCTCGAGCGGGAAACACCATATATTTT. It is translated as CASSPRAGNTIYF. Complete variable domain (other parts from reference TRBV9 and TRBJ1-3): DSGVTQTPKHLITATGQRVTLRCSPRSGDLSVYWYQQSLDQGLQFLIQYYNGEERAKGNILERFSAQQFPDLHSELNLSSLELGDSALYFCASSPRAGNTIYFGEGSWLTVV.

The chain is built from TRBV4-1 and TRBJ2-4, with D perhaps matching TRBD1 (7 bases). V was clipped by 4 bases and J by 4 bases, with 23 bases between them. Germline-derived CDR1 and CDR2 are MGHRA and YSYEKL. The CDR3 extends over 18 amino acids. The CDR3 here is CASSPGTPGGQSKNIQYF. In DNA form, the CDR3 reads TGCGCCAGCAGCCCTGGAACTCCAGGGGGGCAATCTAAAAACATTCAGTACTTC.

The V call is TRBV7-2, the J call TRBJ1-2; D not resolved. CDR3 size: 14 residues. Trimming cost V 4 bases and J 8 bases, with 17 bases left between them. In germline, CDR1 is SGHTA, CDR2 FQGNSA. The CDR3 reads CASSSSEGARGYTF. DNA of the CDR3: TGTGCCAGCAGCTCGTCCGAGGGCGCGAGAGGCTACACCTTC.

CDR3 nucleotide sequence: TGTGCCAGAAGCTTGGATGTGACAGCCTATGGCTACACCTTC. Translation gives CARSLDVTAYGYTF. The V call is TRBV5-3, the J call TRBJ1-2, with D possibly being TRBD1 (5 bases). TRBV5-3 is placed among ORFs of uncertain function. V was pared by 0 bases and J by 4 bases, with 10 bases between. The CDR3 is 14 amino acids.

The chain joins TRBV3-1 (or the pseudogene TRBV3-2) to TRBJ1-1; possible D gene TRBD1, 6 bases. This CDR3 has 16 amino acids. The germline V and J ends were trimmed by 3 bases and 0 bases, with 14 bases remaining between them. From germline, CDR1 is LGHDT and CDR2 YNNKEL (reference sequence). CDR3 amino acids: CASSQTGTTMNTEAFF. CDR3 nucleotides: TGTGCCAGCAGCCAGACCGGGACAACTATGAACACTGAAGCTTTCTTT.

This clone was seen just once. CDR3 sequence reads: CASSPPSREYNEQFF. DNA for the CDR3: TGTGCCAGCTCACCACCGTCCAGGGAGTACAATGAGCAGTTCTTC. The chain uses TRBV18 and TRBJ2-1, with D perhaps assigned TRBD1 or TRBD2 (5 bases each). The CDR3 totals 15 residues. V was trimmed by 0 bases and J by 4 bases, leaving 10 bases between them. The germline V gene encodes CDR1 KGHSH and CDR2 LQKENI.

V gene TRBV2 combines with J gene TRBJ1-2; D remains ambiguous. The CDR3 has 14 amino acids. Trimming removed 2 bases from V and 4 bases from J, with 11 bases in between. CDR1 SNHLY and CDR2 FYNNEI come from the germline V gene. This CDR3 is CASSEFDRLYGYTF. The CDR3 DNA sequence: TGTGCCAGCAGTGAATTTGATAGACTCTATGGCTACACCTTC.